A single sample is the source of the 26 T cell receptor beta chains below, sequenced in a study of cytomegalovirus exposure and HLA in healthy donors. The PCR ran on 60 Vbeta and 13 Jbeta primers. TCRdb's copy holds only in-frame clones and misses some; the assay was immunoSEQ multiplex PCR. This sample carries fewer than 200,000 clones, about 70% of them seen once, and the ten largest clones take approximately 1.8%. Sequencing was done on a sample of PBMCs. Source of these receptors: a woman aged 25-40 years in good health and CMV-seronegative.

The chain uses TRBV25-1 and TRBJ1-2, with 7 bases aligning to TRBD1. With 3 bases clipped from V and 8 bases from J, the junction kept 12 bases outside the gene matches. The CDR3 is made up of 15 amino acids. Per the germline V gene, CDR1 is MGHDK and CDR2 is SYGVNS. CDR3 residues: CASSDPGQALGGYTF. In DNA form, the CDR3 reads TGTGCCAGCAGTGACCCTGGACAGGCCCTTGGGGGCTACACCTTC.

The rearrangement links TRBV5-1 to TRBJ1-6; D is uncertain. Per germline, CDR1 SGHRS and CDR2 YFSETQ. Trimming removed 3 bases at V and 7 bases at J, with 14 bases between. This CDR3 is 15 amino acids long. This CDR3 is CASSSESGRNSPLHF. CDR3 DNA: TGCGCCAGCAGCTCCGAGTCTGGTCGGAATTCACCCCTCCACTTT.

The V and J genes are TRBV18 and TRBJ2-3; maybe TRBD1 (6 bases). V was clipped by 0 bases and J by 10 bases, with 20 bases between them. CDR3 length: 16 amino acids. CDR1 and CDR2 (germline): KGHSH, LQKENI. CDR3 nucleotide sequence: TGTGCCAGCTCACCACCGGCAGGGGTTGATATCTTTGCGCAGTATTTT. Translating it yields CASSPPAGVDIFAQYF.

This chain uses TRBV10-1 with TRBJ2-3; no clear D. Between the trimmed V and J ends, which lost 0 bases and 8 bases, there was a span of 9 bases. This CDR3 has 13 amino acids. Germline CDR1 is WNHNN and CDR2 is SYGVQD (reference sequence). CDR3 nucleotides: TGCGCCAGCAGTGAGTCCCCTAGTGGTACGCAGTATTTT. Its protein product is CASSESPSGTQYF.

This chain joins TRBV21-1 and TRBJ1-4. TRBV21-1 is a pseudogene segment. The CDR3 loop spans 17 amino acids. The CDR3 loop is CASSKADGRTTNEKLFF. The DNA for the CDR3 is TGTGCCAGCAGCAAAGCGGATGGGAGGACGACTAATGAAAAACTGTTTTTT.

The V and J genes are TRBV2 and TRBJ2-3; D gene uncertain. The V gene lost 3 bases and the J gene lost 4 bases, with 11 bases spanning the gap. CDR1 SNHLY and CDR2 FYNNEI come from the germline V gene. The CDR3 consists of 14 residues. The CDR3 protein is CASSERVPPDTQYF. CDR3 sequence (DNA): TGTGCCAGCAGTGAGCGTGTTCCTCCAGATACGCAGTATTTT.

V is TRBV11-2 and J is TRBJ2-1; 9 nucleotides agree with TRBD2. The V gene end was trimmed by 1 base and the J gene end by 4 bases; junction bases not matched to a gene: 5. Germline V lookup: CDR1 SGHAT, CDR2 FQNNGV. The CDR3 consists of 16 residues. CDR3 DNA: TGTGCCAGCAGCTTAGGGATGACTAGCGGATACAATGAGCAGTTCTTC. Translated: CASSLGMTSGYNEQFF.

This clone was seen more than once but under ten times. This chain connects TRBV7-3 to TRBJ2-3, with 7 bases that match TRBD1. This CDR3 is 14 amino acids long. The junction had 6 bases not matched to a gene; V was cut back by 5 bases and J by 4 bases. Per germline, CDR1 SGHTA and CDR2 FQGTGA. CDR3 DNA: TGTGCCAGCAGCCAGAGAGGACAGGCAGATACGCAGTATTTT. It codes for CASSQRGQADTQYF.

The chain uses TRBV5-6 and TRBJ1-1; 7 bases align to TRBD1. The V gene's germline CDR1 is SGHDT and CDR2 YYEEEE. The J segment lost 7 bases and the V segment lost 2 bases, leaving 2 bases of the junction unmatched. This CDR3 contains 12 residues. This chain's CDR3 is CASSFGDSEAFF. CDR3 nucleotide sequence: TGTGCCAGCAGCTTTGGGGACAGTGAAGCTTTCTTT.

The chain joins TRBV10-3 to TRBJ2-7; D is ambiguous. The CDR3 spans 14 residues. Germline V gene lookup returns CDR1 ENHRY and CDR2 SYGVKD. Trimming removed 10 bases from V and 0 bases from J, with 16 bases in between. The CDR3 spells CASSSRSPSYEQYF. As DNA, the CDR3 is TGTGCCAGTTCGTCCCGGTCCCCCTCCTACGAGCAGTACTTC.

The CDR3 loop is CASSIGSAYGYTF. The CDR3 bases are TGTGCCAGTAGTATAGGGAGCGCCTATGGCTACACCTTC. V usage is TRBV19 and J usage is TRBJ1-2, with unresolved D. V lost 1 base and J 4 bases, leaving 7 bases between the germline ends. CDR3 length equals 13 residues. CDR1 LNHDA and CDR2 SQIVND come from the germline V gene (reference sequence).

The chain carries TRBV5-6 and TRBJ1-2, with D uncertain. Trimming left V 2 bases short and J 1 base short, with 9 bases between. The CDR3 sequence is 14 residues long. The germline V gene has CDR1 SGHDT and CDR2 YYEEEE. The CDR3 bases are TGTGCCAGCAGCTTTACTCGAGTTAACTATGGCTACACCTTC. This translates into CASSFTRVNYGYTF.

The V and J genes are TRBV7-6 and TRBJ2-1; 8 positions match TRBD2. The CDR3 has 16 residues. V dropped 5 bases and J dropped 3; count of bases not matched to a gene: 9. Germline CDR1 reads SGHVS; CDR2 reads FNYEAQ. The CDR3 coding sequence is TGTGCCAGCAGCCGGGGAGGGGGACTAGGCTACAATGAGCAGTTCTTC. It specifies CASSRGGGLGYNEQFF. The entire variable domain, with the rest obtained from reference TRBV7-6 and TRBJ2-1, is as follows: GAGVSQSPRYKVTKRGQDVALRCDPISGHVSLYWYRQALGQGPEFLTYFNYEAQQDKSGLPNDRFSAERPEGSISTLTIQRTEQRDSAMYRCASSRGGGLGYNEQFFGPGTRLTVL.

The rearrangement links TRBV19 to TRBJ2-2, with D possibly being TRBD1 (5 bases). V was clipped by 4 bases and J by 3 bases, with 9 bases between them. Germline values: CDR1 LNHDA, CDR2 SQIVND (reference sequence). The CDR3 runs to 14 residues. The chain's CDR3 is CASSTGIHTGELFF. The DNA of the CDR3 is TGTGCCAGTAGTACAGGGATACACACCGGGGAGCTGTTTTTT. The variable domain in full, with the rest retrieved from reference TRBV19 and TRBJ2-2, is DGGITQSPKYLFRKEGQNVTLSCEQNLNHDAMYWYRQDPGQGLRLIYYSQIVNDFQKGDIAEGYSVSREKKESFPLTVTSAQKNPTAFYLCASSTGIHTGELFFGEGSRLTVL.

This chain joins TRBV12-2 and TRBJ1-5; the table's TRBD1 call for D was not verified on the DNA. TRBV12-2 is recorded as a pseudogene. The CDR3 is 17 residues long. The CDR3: CASRLAKWAGSNQPQHF. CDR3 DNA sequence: TGTGCAAGTCGCTTAGCGAAGTGGGCAGGGAGCAATCAGCCCCAGCATTTT.

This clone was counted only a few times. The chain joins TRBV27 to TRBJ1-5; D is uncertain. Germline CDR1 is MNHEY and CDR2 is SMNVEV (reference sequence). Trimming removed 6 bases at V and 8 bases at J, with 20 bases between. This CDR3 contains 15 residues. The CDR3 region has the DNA TGTGCCAGCAGGCCCCGGGAGCTGCTAATGGAGCCCCAGCATTTT. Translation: CASRPRELLMEPQHF.

DNA of the CDR3: TGCGCCAGCAGTGAATCCAGCGGGGAATACGAGCAGTACTTC. Residues: CASSESSGEYEQYF. The rearrangement links TRBV10-2 to TRBJ2-5; 7 bases agree with TRBD2. The J call may be incorrect, as the DNA end agrees better with TRBJ2-7. This CDR3 spans 14 amino acids. The germline gives CDR1 WSHSY, CDR2 SAAADI.

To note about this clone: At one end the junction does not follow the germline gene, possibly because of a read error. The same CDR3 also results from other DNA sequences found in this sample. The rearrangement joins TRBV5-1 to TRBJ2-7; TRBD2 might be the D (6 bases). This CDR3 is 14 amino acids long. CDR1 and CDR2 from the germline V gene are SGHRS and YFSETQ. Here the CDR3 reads CASSLTSSSYEQYF. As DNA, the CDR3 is TGCGCTAGCAGCTTGACTAGTAGCTCCTACGAGCAGTACTTC.

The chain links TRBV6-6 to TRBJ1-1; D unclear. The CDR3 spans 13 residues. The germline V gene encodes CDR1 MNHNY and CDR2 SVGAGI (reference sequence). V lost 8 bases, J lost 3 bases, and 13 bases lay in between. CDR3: CASALLEDTEAFF. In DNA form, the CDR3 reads TGTGCCAGCGCCCTGTTGGAGGACACTGAAGCTTTCTTT.

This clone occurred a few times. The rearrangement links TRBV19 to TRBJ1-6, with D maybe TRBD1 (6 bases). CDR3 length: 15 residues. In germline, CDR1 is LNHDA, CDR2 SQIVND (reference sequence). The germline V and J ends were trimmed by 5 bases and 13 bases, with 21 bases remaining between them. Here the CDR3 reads CASSAGTPPRGPLHF. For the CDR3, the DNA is TGTGCCAGTAGTGCCGGGACACCTCCACGCGGGCCCCTCCACTTT. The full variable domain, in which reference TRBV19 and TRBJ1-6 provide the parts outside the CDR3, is DGGITQSPKYLFRKEGQNVTLSCEQNLNHDAMYWYRQDPGQGLRLIYYSQIVNDFQKGDIAEGYSVSREKKESFPLTVTSAQKNPTAFYLCASSAGTPPRGPLHFGNGTRLTVT.

The CDR3 is CASSLRMSGEQFF. DNA for the CDR3: TGTGCCAGCAGCTTACGGATGTCGGGTGAGCAGTTCTTC. This rearrangement joins TRBV7-3 to TRBJ2-1; no firm D call. The CDR3 extends over 13 amino acids. Germline lookup yields CDR1 SGHTA and CDR2 FQGTGA. With 2 bases removed from V and 9 bases from J, the gap between germline ends came to 11 bases. Looking up the rest from reference TRBV7-3 and TRBJ2-1 gives the full variable domain: GAGVSQTPSNKVTEKGKYVELRCDPISGHTALYWYRQSLGQGPEFLIYFQGTGAADDSGLPNDRFFAVRPEGSVSTLKIQRTERGDSAVYLCASSLRMSGEQFFGPGTRLTVL.

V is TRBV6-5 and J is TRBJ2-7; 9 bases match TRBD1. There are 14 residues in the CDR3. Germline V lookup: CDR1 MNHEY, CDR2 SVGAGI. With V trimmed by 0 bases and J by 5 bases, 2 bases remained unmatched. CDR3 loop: CASSYSQGADEQYF. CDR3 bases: TGTGCCAGCAGTTACTCACAGGGGGCTGACGAGCAGTACTTC.

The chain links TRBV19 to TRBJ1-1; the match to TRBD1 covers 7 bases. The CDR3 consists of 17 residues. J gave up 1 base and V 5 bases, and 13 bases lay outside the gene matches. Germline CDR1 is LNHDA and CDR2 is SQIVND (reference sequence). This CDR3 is CASSPIGYRGRNTEAFF. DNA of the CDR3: TGTGCCAGTAGTCCCATAGGGTACAGGGGCCGGAACACTGAAGCTTTCTTT.

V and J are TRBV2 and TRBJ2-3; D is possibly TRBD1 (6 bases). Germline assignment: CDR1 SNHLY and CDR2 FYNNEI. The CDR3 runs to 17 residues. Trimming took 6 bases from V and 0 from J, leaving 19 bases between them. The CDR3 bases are TGTGCCAGCAGCTCTCCGAGCGGACAGCCTAGCACAGATACGCAGTATTTT. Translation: CASSSPSGQPSTDTQYF.

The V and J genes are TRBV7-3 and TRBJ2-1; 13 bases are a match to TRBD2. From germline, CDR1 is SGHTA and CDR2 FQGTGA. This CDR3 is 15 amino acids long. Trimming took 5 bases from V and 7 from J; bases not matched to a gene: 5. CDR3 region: CASSPGLAGVNEQFF. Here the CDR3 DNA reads TGTGCCAGCAGCCCTGGACTAGCGGGAGTTAATGAGCAGTTCTTC.

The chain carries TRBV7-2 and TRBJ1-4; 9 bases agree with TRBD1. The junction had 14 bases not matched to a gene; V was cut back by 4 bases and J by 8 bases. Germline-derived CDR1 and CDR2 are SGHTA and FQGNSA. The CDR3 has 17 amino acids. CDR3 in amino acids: CASSSGQGGQAREKLFF. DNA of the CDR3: TGTGCCAGCAGCTCGGGACAGGGAGGGCAAGCAAGGGAAAAACTGTTTTTT.